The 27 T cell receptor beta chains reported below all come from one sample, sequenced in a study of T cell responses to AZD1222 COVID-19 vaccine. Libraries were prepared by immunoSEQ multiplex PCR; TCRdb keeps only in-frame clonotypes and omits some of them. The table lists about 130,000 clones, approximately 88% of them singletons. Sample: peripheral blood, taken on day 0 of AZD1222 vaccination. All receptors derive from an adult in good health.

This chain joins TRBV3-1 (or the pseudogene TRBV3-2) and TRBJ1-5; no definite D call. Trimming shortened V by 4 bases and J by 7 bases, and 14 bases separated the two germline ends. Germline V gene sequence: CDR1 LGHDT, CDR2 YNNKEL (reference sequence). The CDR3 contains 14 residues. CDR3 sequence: CASSPSISPQPQHF. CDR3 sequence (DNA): TGTGCCAGCAGCCCGTCAATCAGCCCACAGCCCCAGCATTTT.

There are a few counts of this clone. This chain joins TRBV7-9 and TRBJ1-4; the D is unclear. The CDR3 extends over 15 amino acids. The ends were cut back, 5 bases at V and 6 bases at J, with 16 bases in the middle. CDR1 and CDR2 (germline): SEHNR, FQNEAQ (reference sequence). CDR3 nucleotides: TGTGCCAGCAGCGCAACAATGGGTTTAGATGAAAAACTGTTTTTT. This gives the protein CASSATMGLDEKLFF.

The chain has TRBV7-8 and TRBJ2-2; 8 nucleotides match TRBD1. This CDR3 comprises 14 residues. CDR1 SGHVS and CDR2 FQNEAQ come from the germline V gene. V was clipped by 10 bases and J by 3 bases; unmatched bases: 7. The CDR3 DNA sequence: TGTGCCAATGGGGACAGGATTGACACCGGGGAGCTGTTTTTT. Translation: CANGDRIDTGELFF.

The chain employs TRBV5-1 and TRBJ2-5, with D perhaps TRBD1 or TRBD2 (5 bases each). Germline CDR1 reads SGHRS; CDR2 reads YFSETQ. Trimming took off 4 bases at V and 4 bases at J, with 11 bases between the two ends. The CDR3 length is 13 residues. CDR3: CASSPGPGETQYF. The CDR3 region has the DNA TGCGCCAGCAGCCCGGGGCCCGGAGAGACCCAGTACTTC.

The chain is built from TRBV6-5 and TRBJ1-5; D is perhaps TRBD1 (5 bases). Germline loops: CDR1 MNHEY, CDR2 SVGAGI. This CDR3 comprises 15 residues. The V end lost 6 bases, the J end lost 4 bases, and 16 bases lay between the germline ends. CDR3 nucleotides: TGTGCCAGCAGACTGGCTCAGGGACCGAATCAGCCCCAGCATTTT. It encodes CASRLAQGPNQPQHF.

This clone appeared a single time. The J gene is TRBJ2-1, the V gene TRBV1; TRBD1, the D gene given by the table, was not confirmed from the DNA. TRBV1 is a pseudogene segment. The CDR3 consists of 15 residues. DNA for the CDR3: TGCACCAGCAGCCAAGATTTCGAGGGGGCGGATGAGCAGTTCTTC. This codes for CTSSQDFEGADEQFF.

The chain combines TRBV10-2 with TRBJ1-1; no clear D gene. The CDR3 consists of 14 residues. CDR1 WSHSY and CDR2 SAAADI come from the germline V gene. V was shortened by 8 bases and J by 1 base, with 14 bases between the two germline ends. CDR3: CASLLTSGNTEAFF. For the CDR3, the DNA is TGCGCCAGCTTACTGACATCTGGGAACACTGAAGCTTTCTTT.

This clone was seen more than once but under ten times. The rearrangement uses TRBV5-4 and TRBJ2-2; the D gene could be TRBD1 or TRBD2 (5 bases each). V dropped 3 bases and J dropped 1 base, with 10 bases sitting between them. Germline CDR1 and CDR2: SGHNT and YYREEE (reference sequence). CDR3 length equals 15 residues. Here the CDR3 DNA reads TGTGCCAGCAGCTCCGGGACCAAGAACACCGGGGAGCTGTTTTTT. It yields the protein CASSSGTKNTGELFF.

The CDR3 bases are TGTGCCAGCAGTGAACCACCCAGGGACGAGCAGTACTTC. This translates into CASSEPPRDEQYF. The chain couples TRBV25-1 to TRBJ2-7; TRBD1 is a possible D gene (5 bases). Germline CDR1 reads MGHDK; CDR2 reads SYGVNS. This CDR3 region has 13 residues. V was cut by 2 bases and J by 5 bases, with 10 bases left in between.

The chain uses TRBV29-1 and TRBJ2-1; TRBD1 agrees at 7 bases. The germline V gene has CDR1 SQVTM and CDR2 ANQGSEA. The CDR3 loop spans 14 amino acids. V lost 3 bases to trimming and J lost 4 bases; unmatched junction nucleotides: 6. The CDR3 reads CSVDPTGMYNEQFF. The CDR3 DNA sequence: TGCAGCGTTGATCCGACAGGGATGTACAATGAGCAGTTCTTC.

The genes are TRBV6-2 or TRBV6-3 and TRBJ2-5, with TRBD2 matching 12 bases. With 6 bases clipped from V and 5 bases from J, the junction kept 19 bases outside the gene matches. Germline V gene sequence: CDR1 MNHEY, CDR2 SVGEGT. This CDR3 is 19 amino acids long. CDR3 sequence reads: CASSPPDLTSGRGRETQYF. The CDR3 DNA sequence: TGTGCCAGCAGCCCCCCAGATCTGACTAGCGGGAGAGGAAGGGAGACCCAGTACTTC.

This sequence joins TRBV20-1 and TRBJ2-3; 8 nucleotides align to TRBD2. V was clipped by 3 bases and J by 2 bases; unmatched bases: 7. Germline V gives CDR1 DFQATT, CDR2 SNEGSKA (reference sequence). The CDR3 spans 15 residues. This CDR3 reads CSASTSGGFTDTQYF. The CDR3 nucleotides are TGCAGTGCTAGTACGAGCGGGGGCTTCACAGATACGCAGTATTTT.

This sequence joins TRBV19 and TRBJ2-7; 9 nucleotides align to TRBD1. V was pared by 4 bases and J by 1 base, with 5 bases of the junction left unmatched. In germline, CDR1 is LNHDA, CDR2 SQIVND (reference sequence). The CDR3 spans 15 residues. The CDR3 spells CASSTTGTGSYEQYF. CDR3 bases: TGTGCCAGTAGTACCACCGGGACAGGGTCCTACGAGCAGTACTTC.

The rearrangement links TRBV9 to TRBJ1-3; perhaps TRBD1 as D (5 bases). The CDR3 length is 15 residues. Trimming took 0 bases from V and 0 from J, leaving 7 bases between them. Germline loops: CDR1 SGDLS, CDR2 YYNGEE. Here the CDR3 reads CASSVGGFSGNTIYF. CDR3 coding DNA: TGTGCCAGCAGCGTAGGGGGCTTCTCTGGAAACACCATATATTTT.

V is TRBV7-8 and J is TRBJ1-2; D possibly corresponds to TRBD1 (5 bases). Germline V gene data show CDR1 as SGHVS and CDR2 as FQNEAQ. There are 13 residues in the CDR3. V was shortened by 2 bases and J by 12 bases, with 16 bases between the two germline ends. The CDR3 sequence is CASSLPAGGEHTF. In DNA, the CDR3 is TGTGCCAGCAGCTTACCCGCGGGGGGAGAGCACACCTTC.

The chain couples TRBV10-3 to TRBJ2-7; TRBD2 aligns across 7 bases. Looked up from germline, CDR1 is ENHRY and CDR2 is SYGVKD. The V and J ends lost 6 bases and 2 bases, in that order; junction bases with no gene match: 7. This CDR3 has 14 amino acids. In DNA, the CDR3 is TGTGCCATCAGGGCTAGCGGAACCACCTACGAGCAGTACTTC. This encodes CAIRASGTTYEQYF.

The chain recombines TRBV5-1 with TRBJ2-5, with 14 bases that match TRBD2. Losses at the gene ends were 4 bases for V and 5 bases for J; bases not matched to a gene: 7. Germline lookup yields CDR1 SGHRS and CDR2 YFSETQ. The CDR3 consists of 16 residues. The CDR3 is CASSPGLAGEWETQYF. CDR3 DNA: TGCGCCAGCAGCCCGGGACTAGCGGGGGAGTGGGAGACCCAGTACTTC.

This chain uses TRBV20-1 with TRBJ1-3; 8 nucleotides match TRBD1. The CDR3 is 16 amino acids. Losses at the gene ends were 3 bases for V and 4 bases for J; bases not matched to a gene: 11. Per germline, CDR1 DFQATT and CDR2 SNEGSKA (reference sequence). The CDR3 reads CSASPFSTGAGNTIYF. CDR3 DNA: TGCAGTGCTAGTCCCTTCTCGACAGGGGCCGGAAACACCATATATTTT.

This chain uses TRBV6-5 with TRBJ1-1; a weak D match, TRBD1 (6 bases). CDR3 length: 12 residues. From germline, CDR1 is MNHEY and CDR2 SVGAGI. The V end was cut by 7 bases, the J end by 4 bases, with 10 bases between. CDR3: CASKQGLTEAFF. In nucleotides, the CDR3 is TGTGCCAGCAAGCAGGGGCTCACTGAAGCTTTCTTT.

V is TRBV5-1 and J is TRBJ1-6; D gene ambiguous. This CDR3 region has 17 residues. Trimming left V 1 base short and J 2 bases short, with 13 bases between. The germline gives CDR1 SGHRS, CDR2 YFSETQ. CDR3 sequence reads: CASSLRQGQAYNSPLHF. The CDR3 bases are TGCGCCAGCAGCTTGAGGCAAGGTCAGGCCTATAATTCACCCCTCCACTTT.

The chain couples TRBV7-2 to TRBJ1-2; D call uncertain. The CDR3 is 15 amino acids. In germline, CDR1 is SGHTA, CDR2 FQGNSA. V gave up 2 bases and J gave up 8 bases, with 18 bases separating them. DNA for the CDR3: TGTGCCAGCAGCTTAATAGGGCCGACTTTCCGGGGCTACACCTTC. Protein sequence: CASSLIGPTFRGYTF.

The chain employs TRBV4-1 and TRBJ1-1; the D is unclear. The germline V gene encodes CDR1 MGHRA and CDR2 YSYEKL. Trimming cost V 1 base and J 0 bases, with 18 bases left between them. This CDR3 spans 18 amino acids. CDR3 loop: CASSQGPLGKRMNTEAFF. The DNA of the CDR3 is TGCGCCAGCAGCCAAGGGCCCCTGGGGAAGAGGATGAACACTGAAGCTTTCTTT.

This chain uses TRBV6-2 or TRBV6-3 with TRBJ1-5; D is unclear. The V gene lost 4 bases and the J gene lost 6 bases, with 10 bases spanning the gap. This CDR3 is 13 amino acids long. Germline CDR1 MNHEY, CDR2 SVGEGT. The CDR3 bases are TGTGCCAGCAGTTGGGAGGGCCGTCAGCCCCAGCATTTT. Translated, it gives CASSWEGRQPQHF.

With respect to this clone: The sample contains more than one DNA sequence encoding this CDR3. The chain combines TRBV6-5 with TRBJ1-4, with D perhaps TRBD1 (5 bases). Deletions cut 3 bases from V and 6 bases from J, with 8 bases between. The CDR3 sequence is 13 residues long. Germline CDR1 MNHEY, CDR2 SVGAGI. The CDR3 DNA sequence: TGTGCCAGCAGTTATGACAGTTATGAAAAACTGTTTTTT. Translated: CASSYDSYEKLFF.

The CDR3 DNA reads TGTGCCAGCAGCACCCGGACAGCCCTGTATAATTCACCCCTCCACTTT. It encodes CASSTRTALYNSPLHF. V and J are TRBV11-3 and TRBJ1-6, with a tentative D call TRBD1 (6 bases). The length of the CDR3 is 16 residues. The V gene's germline CDR1 is SGHNT and CDR2 YENEEA. Trimming stripped 5 bases from V and 4 bases from J, with 15 bases between. Supplemented by reference TRBV11-3 and TRBJ1-6, the full variable domain reads EAGVVQSPRYKIIEKKQPVAFWCNPISGHNTLYWYLQNLGQGPELLIRYENEEAVDDSQLPKDRFSAERLKGVDSTLKIQPAELGDSAVYLCASSTRTALYNSPLHFGNGTRLTVT.

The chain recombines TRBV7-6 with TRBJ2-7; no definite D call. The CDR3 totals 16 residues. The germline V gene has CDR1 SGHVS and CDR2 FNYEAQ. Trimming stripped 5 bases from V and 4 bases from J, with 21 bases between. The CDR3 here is CASSPGPTKDGYEQYF. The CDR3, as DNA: TGTGCCAGCAGCCCCGGACCCACTAAGGACGGATACGAGCAGTACTTC.

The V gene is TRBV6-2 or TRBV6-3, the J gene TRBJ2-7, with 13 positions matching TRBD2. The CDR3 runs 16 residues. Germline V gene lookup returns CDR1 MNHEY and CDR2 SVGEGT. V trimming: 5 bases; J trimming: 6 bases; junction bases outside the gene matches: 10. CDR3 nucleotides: TGTGCCAGCAGTACTATTACTAGCGGGAGGGCCATCGAGCAGTACTTC. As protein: CASSTITSGRAIEQYF.